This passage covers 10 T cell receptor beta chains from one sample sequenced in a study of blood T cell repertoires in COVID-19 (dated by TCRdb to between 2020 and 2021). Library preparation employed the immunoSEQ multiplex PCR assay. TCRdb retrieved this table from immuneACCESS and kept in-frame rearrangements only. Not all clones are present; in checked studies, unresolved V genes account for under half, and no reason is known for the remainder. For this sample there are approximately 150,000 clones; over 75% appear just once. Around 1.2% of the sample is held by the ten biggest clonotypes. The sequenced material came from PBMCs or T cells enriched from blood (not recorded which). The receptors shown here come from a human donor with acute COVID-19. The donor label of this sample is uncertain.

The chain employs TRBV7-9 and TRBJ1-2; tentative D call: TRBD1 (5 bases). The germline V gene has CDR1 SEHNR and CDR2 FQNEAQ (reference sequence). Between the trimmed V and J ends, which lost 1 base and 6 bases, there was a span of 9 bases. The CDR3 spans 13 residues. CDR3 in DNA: TGTGCCAGCAGCTTAGGGCAGGGCCATGGCTACACCTTC. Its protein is CASSLGQGHGYTF.

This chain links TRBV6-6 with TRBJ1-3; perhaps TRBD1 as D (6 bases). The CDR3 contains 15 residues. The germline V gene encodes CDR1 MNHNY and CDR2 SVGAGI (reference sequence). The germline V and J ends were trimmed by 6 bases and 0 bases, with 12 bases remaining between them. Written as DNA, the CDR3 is TGTGCCAGCAGACACACAGGGAGCTCTGGAAACACCATATATTTT. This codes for CASRHTGSSGNTIYF.

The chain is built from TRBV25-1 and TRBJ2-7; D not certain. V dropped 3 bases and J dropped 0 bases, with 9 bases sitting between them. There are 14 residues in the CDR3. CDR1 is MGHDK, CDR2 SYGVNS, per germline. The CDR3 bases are TGTGCCAGCAGTGACAGCGTGAGCTCCTACGAGCAGTACTTC. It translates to CASSDSVSSYEQYF.

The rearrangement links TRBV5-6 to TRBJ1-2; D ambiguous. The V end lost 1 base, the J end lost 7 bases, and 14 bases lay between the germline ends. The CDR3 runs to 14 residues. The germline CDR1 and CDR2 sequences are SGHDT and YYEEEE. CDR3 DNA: TGTGCCAGCAGCTTGTGGGAGAGGTCTGCTGGCTACACCTTC. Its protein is CASSLWERSAGYTF.

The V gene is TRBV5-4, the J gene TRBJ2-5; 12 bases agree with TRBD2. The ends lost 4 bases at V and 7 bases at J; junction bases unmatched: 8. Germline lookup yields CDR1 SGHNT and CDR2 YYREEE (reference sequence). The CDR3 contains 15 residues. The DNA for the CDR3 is TGTGCCAGCAGCCGAACTAGCGGGGGGCAGGGGACCCAGTACTTC. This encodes CASSRTSGGQGTQYF.

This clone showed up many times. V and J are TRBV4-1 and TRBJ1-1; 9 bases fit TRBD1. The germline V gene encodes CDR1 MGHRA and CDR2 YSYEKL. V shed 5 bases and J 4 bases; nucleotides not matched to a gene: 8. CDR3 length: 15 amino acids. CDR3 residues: CASSARQGVGTEAFF. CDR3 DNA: TGCGCCAGCAGCGCCCGACAGGGGGTGGGCACTGAAGCTTTCTTT.

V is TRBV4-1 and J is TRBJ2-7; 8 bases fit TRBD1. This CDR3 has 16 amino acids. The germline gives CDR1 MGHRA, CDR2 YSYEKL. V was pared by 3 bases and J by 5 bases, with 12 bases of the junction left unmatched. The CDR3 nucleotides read TGCGCCAGCAGCCAGGTAAGGACAGGGAGGCTGGACGAGCAGTACTTC. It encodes CASSQVRTGRLDEQYF.

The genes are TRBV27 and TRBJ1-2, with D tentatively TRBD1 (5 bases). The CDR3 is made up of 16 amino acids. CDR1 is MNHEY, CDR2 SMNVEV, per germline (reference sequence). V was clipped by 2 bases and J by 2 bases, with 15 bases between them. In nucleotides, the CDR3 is TGTGCCAGCAGTTTAGGGGGGTCGCAGGGCAACTATGGCTACACCTTC. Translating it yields CASSLGGSQGNYGYTF.

Here the CDR3 DNA reads TGCAGCGTTGAAGGGAAGACAGGCGGTGGCTACACCTTC. Its protein is CSVEGKTGGGYTF. This chain connects TRBV29-1 to TRBJ1-2, with D possibly being TRBD1 (6 bases). Germline V gene lookup returns CDR1 SQVTM and CDR2 ANQGSEA. This CDR3 is 13 amino acids long. V lost 1 base, J lost 7 bases, and 13 bases lay in between.

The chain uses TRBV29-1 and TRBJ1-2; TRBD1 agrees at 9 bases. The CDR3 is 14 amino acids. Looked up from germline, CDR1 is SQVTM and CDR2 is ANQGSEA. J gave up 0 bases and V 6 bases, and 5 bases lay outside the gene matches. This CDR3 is CSVGTGLSNYGYTF. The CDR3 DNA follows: TGCAGCGTGGGGACAGGGCTCTCTAACTATGGCTACACCTTC.